A single sample gave rise to the 15 T cell receptor beta chains below, sequenced in a study of blood T cell repertoires in COVID-19. The method was immunoSEQ multiplex PCR; TCRdb's version includes in-frame clones alone and lacks a portion of them. The repertoire holds about 86,000 clones, around 80% seen once, with about 1.2% in the top ten. Sequencing used peripheral blood. These TCRs come from a woman older than 75 with acute or convalescent COVID-19.

This chain links TRBV7-9 with TRBJ1-2; TRBD1 aligns across 7 bases. The ends lost 4 bases at V and 6 bases at J; junction bases unmatched: 2. The CDR3 is 12 residues long. CDR1 is SEHNR and CDR2 is FQNEAQ in the germline V gene (reference sequence). CDR3 residues: CASSSGGDGYTF. CDR3 DNA: TGTGCCAGCAGCTCAGGGGGAGATGGCTACACCTTC.

The CDR3 reads CASSRTGEETQYF. The CDR3 DNA reads TGTGCCAGCAGTCGGACAGGGGAGGAGACCCAGTACTTC. The V and J genes are TRBV27 and TRBJ2-5; 9 bases agree with TRBD1. The CDR3 runs 13 residues. The trim removed 5 bases at V and 5 bases at J, leaving 3 bases unmatched. CDR1 and CDR2 (germline): MNHEY, SMNVEV (reference sequence).

The rearrangement joins TRBV29-1 to TRBJ2-3; D is unclear. In germline, CDR1 is SQVTM, CDR2 ANQGSEA. The CDR3 has 12 residues. Trimming pared 2 bases from V and 5 bases from J, leaving 8 bases between. The CDR3 is CSVELSLDTQYF. In nucleotides, the CDR3 is TGCAGCGTTGAACTGTCACTAGATACGCAGTATTTT.

The chain joins TRBV25-1 to TRBJ2-2; the match to TRBD1 covers 11 bases. This CDR3 contains 14 residues. V lost 6 bases to trimming and J lost 4 bases; unmatched junction nucleotides: 1. The germline gives CDR1 MGHDK, CDR2 SYGVNS. CDR3 sequence (DNA): TGTGCCAGCAGGGGACAGGGGGTCACCGGGGAGCTGTTTTTT. Its protein is CASRGQGVTGELFF.

In this sample, this clone turned up a few times. The V gene is TRBV9, the J gene TRBJ1-1; D remains ambiguous. CDR1 SGDLS and CDR2 YYNGEE come from the germline V gene. Between the trimmed V and J ends, which lost 1 base and 3 bases, there was a span of 13 bases. CDR3 size: 15 residues. DNA for the CDR3: TGTGCCAGCAGCGTATTTCCGATCCGAGACACTGAAGCTTTCTTT. This sequence encodes CASSVFPIRDTEAFF.

V gene TRBV2 combines with J gene TRBJ2-7; TRBD2 matches 11 bases. The CDR3 length is 16 residues. CDR1 is SNHLY, CDR2 FYNNEI, per germline. Losses at the gene ends were 6 bases for V and 6 bases for J; bases not matched to a gene: 13. CDR3 nucleotides: TGTGCCAGCAGGGCTCTGACTAGCGGGATGTCTTCCGAGCAGTACTTC. Protein sequence: CASRALTSGMSSEQYF.

This clone was seen a single time. This chain joins TRBV5-5 and TRBJ2-1; 8 bases map to TRBD1. V was pared by 5 bases and J by 5 bases, with 3 bases of the junction left unmatched. The CDR3 runs 13 residues. Per germline, CDR1 SGHKS and CDR2 YYEKEE (reference sequence). The CDR3 is CASSQGANNEQFF. In DNA form, the CDR3 reads TGTGCCAGCAGTCAGGGGGCAAACAATGAGCAGTTCTTC.

The chain is built from TRBV7-2 and TRBJ2-2, with D tentatively TRBD1 (6 bases). CDR1 SGHTA and CDR2 FQGNSA come from the germline V gene. The CDR3 consists of 15 residues. Trimming removed 1 base from V and 5 bases from J, with 11 bases in between. The CDR3 nucleotides read TGTGCCAGCAGCTTAGAGACAGGTTGGACCGGGGAGCTGTTTTTT. This translates into CASSLETGWTGELFF. The full variable domain, rest sourced from reference TRBV7-2 and TRBJ2-2, is GAGVSQSPSNKVTEKGKDVELRCDPISGHTALYWYRQSLGQGLEFLIYFQGNSAPDKSGLPSDRFSAERTGGSVSTLTIQRTQQEDSAVYLCASSLETGWTGELFFGEGSRLTVL.

The CDR3 here is CASSGLPGTSSGNTIYF. CDR3 in DNA: TGTGCCAGCAGCGGACTACCAGGCACGAGCTCTGGAAACACCATATATTTT. V usage is TRBV9 and J usage is TRBJ1-3; D unresolved. Per germline, CDR1 SGDLS and CDR2 YYNGEE. The V gene lost 3 bases and the J gene lost 0 bases, with 16 bases spanning the gap. The CDR3 spans 17 residues. The whole variable domain, filled in from reference TRBV9 and TRBJ1-3, reads DSGVTQTPKHLITATGQRVTLRCSPRSGDLSVYWYQQSLDQGLQFLIQYYNGEERAKGNILERFSAQQFPDLHSELNLSSLELGDSALYFCASSGLPGTSSGNTIYFGEGSWLTVV.

The genes are TRBV7-9 and TRBJ1-1; maybe TRBD1 (5 bases). Trimming shortened V by 2 bases and J by 8 bases, and 9 bases separated the two germline ends. In germline, CDR1 is SEHNR, CDR2 FQNEAQ (reference sequence). CDR3 length equals 12 residues. CDR3 residues: CASSLLTAEAFF. As DNA, the CDR3 is TGTGCCAGCAGCTTATTGACAGCCGAAGCTTTCTTT.

The rearrangement links TRBV19 to TRBJ1-5; 8 nucleotides agree with TRBD1. This CDR3 is 17 amino acids long. CDR1 is LNHDA and CDR2 is SQIVND in the germline V gene (reference sequence). Trimming at V came to 4 bases and at J to 11 bases, leaving 19 bases not matched to a gene. CDR3 sequence reads: CASSTLPGQGAAGTQHF. Written as DNA, the CDR3 is TGTGCCAGTAGTACCTTGCCTGGACAGGGAGCGGCGGGGACCCAGCATTTT. Full variable domain (outside the CDR3, taken from reference TRBV19 and TRBJ1-5): DGGITQSPKYLFRKEGQNVTLSCEQNLNHDAMYWYRQDPGQGLRLIYYSQIVNDFQKGDIAEGYSVSREKKESFPLTVTSAQKNPTAFYLCASSTLPGQGAAGTQHFGDGTRLSIL.

This sequence joins TRBV5-1 and TRBJ1-6; TRBD1 matches 7 bases. Per germline, CDR1 SGHRS and CDR2 YFSETQ. This CDR3 contains 15 residues. The trim removed 4 bases at V and 8 bases at J, leaving 9 bases unmatched. The CDR3 here is CASSPNRGDDSPLHF. The DNA of the CDR3 is TGCGCCAGCAGCCCAAACAGGGGTGATGATTCACCCCTCCACTTT.

V is TRBV28 and J is TRBJ2-2, with 14 nucleotides matching TRBD2. The CDR3 has 17 amino acids. CDR1 and CDR2 (germline): MDHEN, SYDVKM. The V and J ends lost 6 bases and 6 bases, in that order; junction bases with no gene match: 9. The CDR3 DNA sequence: TGTGCCAGCAGGGGATGGGTGGGACTAGCGGGAGCCGGGGAGCTGTTTTTT. Its translation is CASRGWVGLAGAGELFF.

The V gene is TRBV5-6, the J gene TRBJ2-1; TRBD2 matches at 13 bases. Germline V gene lookup returns CDR1 SGHDT and CDR2 YYEEEE. Losses at the gene ends were 3 bases for V and 0 bases for J; bases not matched to a gene: 9. This CDR3 spans 19 amino acids. The CDR3 loop is CASSSTTSGGPYSYNEQFF. As DNA, the CDR3 is TGTGCCAGCAGCTCAACGACTAGCGGGGGGCCCTACTCCTACAATGAGCAGTTCTTC. The variable domain in full, completed from reference TRBV5-6 and TRBJ2-1, reads DAGVTQSPTHLIKTRGQQVTLRCSPKSGHDTVSWYQQALGQGPQFIFQYYEEEERQRGNFPDRFSGHQFPNYSSELNVNALLLGDSALYLCASSSTTSGGPYSYNEQFFGPGTRLTVL.

A single count supports this clone. This chain connects TRBV11-2 to TRBJ1-1; no reliable D call. Trimming took off 0 bases at V and 8 bases at J, with 10 bases between the two ends. CDR1 and CDR2 (germline): SGHAT, FQNNGV. The CDR3 covers 13 residues. The CDR3 DNA is TGTGCCAGCAGCTTAGATAGCGATTTCGAAGCTTTCTTT. It translates to CASSLDSDFEAFF.